This T cell receptor (beta chain) emerged from a study of shared clonotypes between healthy human individuals. Whole-study results and caveats: Deeper or shallower sequencing was expected to change how clonotypes are shared among donors.

The V segment lost 3 bases and the J segment 6 bases; nucleotides outside the gene matches: 13. This CDR3 has 15 residues. From germline, CDR1 is GTSNPN and CDR2 SVGIG (reference sequence). With regard to this clone: Its antigen is not identified.

Nashville, Tennessee was home to all donors, each a Caucasian adult. Sequencing was performed with immunoSEQ multiplex PCR; in TCRdb, only in-frame clones are kept and a portion is missing. In the table there are about a million clones, around 76% of which are singletons. This receptor was identified in a man aged 18 to 29 in good health. The genes are TRBV30 and TRBJ1-2, with 7 bases identical to TRBD1. Sequencing was done on a sample of memory CD4+ T cells sorted from blood. Subset: CD45RA-negative fraction. CDR3 coding DNA: TGTGCCTGGAGCTATTCAGGGGGAAAAAGGAATGGCTACACCTTC. The encoded protein is CAWSYSGGKRNGYTF. Complete variable domain (other parts from reference TRBV30 and TRBJ1-2): SQTIHQWPATLVQPVGSPLSLECTVEGTSNPNLYWYRQAAGRGLQLLFYSVGIGQISSEVPQNLSASRPQDRQFILSSKKLLLSDSGFYLCAWSYSGGKRNGYTFGSGTRLTVV.